The 22 T cell receptor beta chains below come from one sample, sequenced in a study of T cell responses to AZD1222 COVID-19 vaccine. Assay: immunoSEQ multiplex PCR; the TCRdb copy retains only in-frame clones and omits some. The sample records 150,000 or so clones, roughly 94% being singletons. Sequences were derived from peripheral blood, sampled on day 0 of AZD1222 vaccination. Receptor source: an adult in good health.

V is TRBV6-2 or TRBV6-3 and J is TRBJ1-2; unclear D gene. CDR1 MNHEY and CDR2 SVGEGT come from the germline V gene. This CDR3 contains 13 residues. V lost 5 bases and J lost 6, with 13 bases in between. The CDR3 sequence: CASSNELRDGYTF. CDR3 coding DNA: TGTGCCAGCAGTAACGAACTACGGGATGGCTACACCTTC.

The rearrangement links TRBV29-1 to TRBJ2-7; either TRBD1 or TRBD2 may fit D (7 bases each). This CDR3 has 16 amino acids. The V end was cut by 5 bases, the J end by 2 bases, with 22 bases between. Germline-derived CDR1 and CDR2 are SQVTM and ANQGSEA. CDR3 DNA sequence: TGCAGCGTTCGACCGGGACAGCGGGAAGGCCCCTACGAGCAGTACTTC. This codes for CSVRPGQREGPYEQYF.

This chain uses TRBV19 with TRBJ1-2; D is unresolved. In germline, CDR1 is LNHDA, CDR2 SQIVND (reference sequence). The CDR3 spans 12 residues. V lost 3 bases to trimming and J lost 3 bases, with 5 bases between them. Here the CDR3 reads CASSIPDYGYTF. The CDR3 coding sequence is TGTGCCAGTAGTATCCCAGACTATGGCTACACCTTC. The variable domain in full, with the rest retrieved from reference TRBV19 and TRBJ1-2, is DGGITQSPKYLFRKEGQNVTLSCEQNLNHDAMYWYRQDPGQGLRLIYYSQIVNDFQKGDIAEGYSVSREKKESFPLTVTSAQKNPTAFYLCASSIPDYGYTFGSGTRLTVV.

Details on this clone: Other DNA sequences in this sample translate to the same CDR3. The CDR3 protein is CASSLVGLEAFF. CDR3 DNA: TGTGCCAGCAGCTTGGTGGGTCTGGAAGCTTTCTTT. The chain couples TRBV7-9 to TRBJ1-1; D not certain. V dropped 3 bases and J dropped 8 bases, with 10 bases sitting between them. Germline V gene lookup returns CDR1 SEHNR and CDR2 FQNEAQ (reference sequence). The CDR3 spans 12 residues. The full variable domain, in which reference TRBV7-9 and TRBJ1-1 provide the parts outside the CDR3, is DTGVSQNPRHKITKRGQNVTFRCDPISEHNRLYWYRQTLGQGPEFLTYFQNEAQLEKSRLLSDRFSAERPKGSFSTLEIQRTEQGDSAMYLCASSLVGLEAFFGQGTRLTVV.

As to this clone: One end of the junction varies from germline; a read error may be responsible. This chain connects TRBV5-1 to TRBJ1-1, with D unclear. This CDR3 is built from 11 residues. From germline, CDR1 is SGHRS and CDR2 YFSETQ. CDR3 in amino acids: CASSLGLINIF. The CDR3 DNA is TGCGCCAGCAGCTTAGGGCTAATCAACATTTTT.

The chain joins TRBV7-2 to TRBJ1-1; the D is unclear. V shed 5 bases and J shed 4 bases, with 14 bases lying between them. The CDR3 is 14 residues long. The germline V gene encodes CDR1 SGHTA and CDR2 FQGNSA. CDR3 nucleotides: TGTGCCAGCAGCGGTCACCGACTAGCCACTGAAGCTTTCTTT. This sequence encodes CASSGHRLATEAFF.

This chain links TRBV9 with TRBJ1-5, with a possible D match to TRBD1 (6 bases). Germline assignment: CDR1 SGDLS and CDR2 YYNGEE. The V and J ends lost 5 bases and 5 bases respectively, with 17 bases between them. The CDR3 is made up of 15 amino acids. CDR3 residues: CASSPWEGEDQPQHF. The CDR3 DNA follows: TGTGCCAGCAGTCCTTGGGAGGGGGAGGATCAGCCCCAGCATTTT.

The rearrangement links TRBV9 to TRBJ2-1; 7 bases fit TRBD1. Germline V gene sequence: CDR1 SGDLS, CDR2 YYNGEE. V was pared by 2 bases and J by 9 bases, with 5 bases of the junction left unmatched. There are 13 residues in the CDR3. The CDR3 here is CASSVGTEPEQFF. CDR3 DNA: TGTGCCAGCAGCGTGGGGACAGAACCTGAGCAGTTCTTC.

This chain uses TRBV5-5 with TRBJ2-7, with D maybe TRBD1 (5 bases). The V end was cut by 8 bases, the J end by 2 bases, with 20 bases between. From germline, CDR1 is SGHKS and CDR2 YYEKEE (reference sequence). This CDR3 is built from 15 residues. CDR3 loop: CASVLRERGTYEQYF. DNA of the CDR3: TGTGCCAGTGTGCTAAGGGAAAGGGGAACCTACGAGCAGTACTTC.

The rearrangement links TRBV28 to TRBJ1-5, with TRBD1 matching 7 bases. In germline, CDR1 is MDHEN, CDR2 SYDVKM. CDR3 length: 14 amino acids. V trimming: 11 bases; J trimming: 4 bases; junction bases outside the gene matches: 11. CDR3 loop: CAVTGQVTNQPQHF. CDR3 DNA: TGTGCCGTAACTGGACAGGTAACAAATCAGCCCCAGCATTTT. Based on the CDR3 plus reference TRBV28 and TRBJ1-5, the full variable domain is DVKVTQSSRYLVKRTGEKVFLECVQDMDHENMFWYRQDPGLGLRLIYFSYDVKMKEKGDIPEGYSVSREKKERFSLILESASTNQTSMYLCAVTGQVTNQPQHFGDGTRLSIL.

The chain links TRBV6-1 to TRBJ1-4; perhaps TRBD1 as D (6 bases). Looked up from germline, CDR1 is MNHNS and CDR2 is SASEGT. The CDR3 contains 18 residues. V lost 2 bases and J lost 8, with 24 bases in between. CDR3 in DNA: TGTGCCAGCAGTGAAACCTCAGGGGAATCCCGACCCTGGGAAAAACTGTTTTTT. This codes for CASSETSGESRPWEKLFF.

This clone was seen a single time. The chain couples TRBV18 to TRBJ1-3; D not certain. The V and J ends lost 2 bases and 4 bases respectively, with 9 bases between them. Germline values: CDR1 KGHSH, CDR2 LQKENI. The CDR3 sequence is 14 residues long. In DNA form, the CDR3 reads TGTGCCAGCTCACCAGGATCTCCCGGAAACACCATATATTTT. Its protein product is CASSPGSPGNTIYF.

V usage is TRBV3-1 (or the pseudogene TRBV3-2) and J usage is TRBJ2-7; D is undetermined. The germline V gene has CDR1 LGHDT and CDR2 YNNKEL (reference sequence). CDR3 length equals 14 residues. V shed 4 bases and J shed 6 bases, with 16 bases lying between them. The CDR3 sequence: CASSPTSLVGEQYF. The CDR3, as DNA: TGTGCCAGCAGCCCGACGTCCCTTGTTGGCGAGCAGTACTTC.

The chain combines TRBV27 with TRBJ1-5; tentatively, D is TRBD1 (6 bases). The CDR3 is 18 amino acids. Looked up from germline, CDR1 is MNHEY and CDR2 is SMNVEV (reference sequence). V lost 5 bases and J 2 bases, leaving 22 bases between the germline ends. The CDR3 sequence is CASSPGLPRGSGNQPQHF. CDR3 bases: TGTGCCAGCAGTCCCGGATTACCCAGGGGATCGGGCAATCAGCCCCAGCATTTT.

The genes are TRBV5-1 and TRBJ2-7, with D perhaps TRBD2 (7 bases). The CDR3 runs to 18 residues. Trimming cost V 1 base and J 2 bases, with 22 bases left between them. CDR1 and CDR2 from the germline V gene are SGHRS and YFSETQ. The CDR3 DNA follows: TGCGCCAGCAGCTTGCAACCTGTTGGGGGGGGCAGAACCTACGAGCAGTACTTC. Translating it yields CASSLQPVGGGRTYEQYF.

The chain links TRBV11-2 to TRBJ1-2; possible D gene TRBD1, 5 bases. The ends were cut back, 0 bases at V and 7 bases at J, with 12 bases in the middle. CDR1 and CDR2 (germline): SGHAT, FQNNGV. This CDR3 contains 14 residues. The CDR3 bases are TGTGCCAGCAGCTTAGATTACGGGGGATCTGGCTACACCTTC. Translation gives CASSLDYGGSGYTF. Combining the CDR3 with reference TRBV11-2 and TRBJ1-2 gives the whole variable domain EAGVAQSPRYKIIEKRQSVAFWCNPISGHATLYWYQQILGQGPKLLIQFQNNGVVDDSQLPKDRFSAERLKGVDSTLKIQPAKLEDSAVYLCASSLDYGGSGYTFGSGTRLTVV.

This clone was counted a few times. The CDR3 DNA sequence: TGTGCCAGCAGAGGGACTAGCGTTAGTGAGCAGTTCTTC. This gives the protein CASRGTSVSEQFF. J is TRBJ2-1 and V is TRBV12-3 or TRBV12-4; 10 nucleotides agree with TRBD2. The CDR3 length is 13 residues. Germline trimming cut 6 bases from V and 9 bases from J; bases unmatched to any gene: 5.

The V gene is TRBV10-2, the J gene TRBJ1-5; possibly TRBD1 for D (5 bases). This CDR3 contains 13 residues. V was cut by 8 bases and J by 5 bases, with 13 bases left in between. Germline V lookup: CDR1 WSHSY, CDR2 SAAADI. The CDR3 region has the DNA TGCGCCAGCTCCGTGGGGGGGGATCAGCCCCAGCATTTT. This gives the protein CASSVGGDQPQHF.

The V and J genes are TRBV30 and TRBJ1-2, with TRBD1 as a possible D gene (6 bases). The CDR3 sequence is 14 residues long. V was shortened by 2 bases and J by 8 bases, with 18 bases between the two germline ends. Germline values: CDR1 GTSNPN, CDR2 SVGIG (reference sequence). The CDR3 loop reads CAWSPPGEGHGYTF. In DNA, the CDR3 is TGTGCCTGGAGTCCTCCAGGGGAAGGTCACGGCTACACCTTC. The full variable domain, with the rest looked up from reference TRBV30 and TRBJ1-2, is SQTIHQWPATLVQPVGSPLSLECTVEGTSNPNLYWYRQAAGRGLQLLFYSVGIGQISSEVPQNLSASRPQDRQFILSSKKLLLSDSGFYLCAWSPPGEGHGYTFGSGTRLTVV.

This rearrangement joins TRBV30 to TRBJ2-7, with 8 bases matching TRBD1. The CDR3 totals 14 residues. V shed 2 bases, J shed 4 bases, and the junction held 7 bases outside the gene matches. Germline-derived CDR1 and CDR2 are GTSNPN and SVGIG (reference sequence). Here the CDR3 reads CAWSPQGAGYEQYF. For the CDR3, the DNA is TGTGCCTGGAGTCCCCAGGGGGCAGGGTACGAGCAGTACTTC. Full variable domain (remainder filled in from reference TRBV30 and TRBJ2-7): SQTIHQWPATLVQPVGSPLSLECTVEGTSNPNLYWYRQAAGRGLQLLFYSVGIGQISSEVPQNLSASRPQDRQFILSSKKLLLSDSGFYLCAWSPQGAGYEQYFGPGTRLTVT.

The V call is TRBV6-6, the J call TRBJ1-6; D perhaps matches TRBD1 (6 bases). Germline CDR1 is MNHNY and CDR2 is SVGAGI (reference sequence). V lost 8 bases to trimming and J lost 9 bases, with 11 bases between them. This CDR3 has 12 residues. The CDR3 is CASGPRGSPLHF. The CDR3 DNA sequence: TGTGCCAGCGGACCCAGGGGTTCACCCCTCCACTTT.

The rearrangement uses TRBV28 and TRBJ1-1, with 8 bases identical to TRBD1. This CDR3 is built from 12 residues. V trimming: 5 bases; J trimming: 9 bases; junction bases outside the gene matches: 5. The germline gives CDR1 MDHEN, CDR2 SYDVKM. The CDR3 DNA reads TGTGCCAGCAGTGCACGGGACAGGAAAGCTTTCTTT. This gives the protein CASSARDRKAFF. Full variable domain (remainder filled in from reference TRBV28 and TRBJ1-1): DVKVTQSSRYLVKRTGEKVFLECVQDMDHENMFWYRQDPGLGLRLIYFSYDVKMKEKGDIPEGYSVSREKKERFSLILESASTNQTSMYLCASSARDRKAFFGQGTRLTVV.